Described below is a single T cell receptor beta chain sequence and its context. Its antigen is currently unknown. TCRdb reanalysed the 5' RACE reads using MiXCR and keeps one entry per CDR3 protein. Among approximately 340,000 distinct CDR3 sequences, less than 20% were seen once, and the ten largest hold more than 20%. These data originate in a study of T-cell memory formation after mild COVID-19. With V trimmed by 6 bases and J by 0 bases, 4 bases remained unmatched. This CDR3 contains 15 residues. Study-wide results and limits: Largely, contracting CD4+ clones fell within CM and EM, and contracting CD8+ clones within EMRA.

The sequence came from a man aged 18 to 35 who had mild COVID-19 (a few samples of this study predate the infection). Cell type and time point are not known. Sequenced input: PBMCs or a T cell subset sorted from them (not recorded which). This chain uses TRBV12-3 or TRBV12-4 with TRBJ2-1; 8 nucleotides align to TRBD2. In nucleotides, the CDR3 is TGTGCCAGCAGACCCAGCGGGAGCTCCTACAATGAGCAGTTCTTC. It encodes CASRPSGSSYNEQFF.